This T cell receptor beta chain emerged from a study of shared T cell receptors in the human thymus. The CDR3 length is 15 residues. Germline loops: CDR1 SGHRS, CDR2 YFSETQ. V was cut by 4 bases and J by 4 bases, with 14 bases left in between. Using immunoSEQ multiplex PCR, the repertoire was profiled, and TCRdb retains in-frame clones only, with some absent. The sample records roughly 660,000 clones, approximately 88% being singletons. A further study also used this sample, focusing on human thymus T cells.

This clonotype originated in a boy under three years old with a congenital heart defect. The sequencing sample was made of thymocytes. The chain has TRBV5-1 and TRBJ1-4, with D possibly being TRBD1 (5 bases). CDR3 DNA sequence: TGCGCCAGCAGCCCTTTGGGGCAGGGTAATGAAAAACTGTTTTTT. This gives the protein CASSPLGQGNEKLFF.